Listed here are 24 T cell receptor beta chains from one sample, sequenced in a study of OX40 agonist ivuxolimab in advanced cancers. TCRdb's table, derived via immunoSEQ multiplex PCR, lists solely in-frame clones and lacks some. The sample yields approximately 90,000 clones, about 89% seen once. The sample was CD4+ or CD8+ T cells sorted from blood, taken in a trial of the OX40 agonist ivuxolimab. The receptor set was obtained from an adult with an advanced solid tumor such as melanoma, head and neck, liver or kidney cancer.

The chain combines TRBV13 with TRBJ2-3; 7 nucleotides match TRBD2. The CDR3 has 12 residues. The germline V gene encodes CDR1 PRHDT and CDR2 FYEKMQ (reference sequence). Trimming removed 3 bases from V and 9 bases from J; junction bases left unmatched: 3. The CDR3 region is CASSFTRETQYF. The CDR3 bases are TGTGCCAGCAGCTTTACGCGGGAGACGCAGTATTTT.

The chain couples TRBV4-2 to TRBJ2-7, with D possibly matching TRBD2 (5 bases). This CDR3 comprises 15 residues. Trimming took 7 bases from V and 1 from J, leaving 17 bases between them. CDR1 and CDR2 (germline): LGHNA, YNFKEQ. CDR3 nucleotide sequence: TGTGCCAGCATCGTTGGCGGGTGGGAATCCTACGAGCAGTACTTC. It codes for CASIVGGWESYEQYF.

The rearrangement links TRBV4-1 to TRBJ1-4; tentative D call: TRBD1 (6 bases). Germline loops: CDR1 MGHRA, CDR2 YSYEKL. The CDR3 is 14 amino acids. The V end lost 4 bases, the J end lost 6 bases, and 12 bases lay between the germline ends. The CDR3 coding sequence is TGCGCCAGCAGCCGGACAGTTTACTATGAAAAACTGTTTTTT. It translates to CASSRTVYYEKLFF.

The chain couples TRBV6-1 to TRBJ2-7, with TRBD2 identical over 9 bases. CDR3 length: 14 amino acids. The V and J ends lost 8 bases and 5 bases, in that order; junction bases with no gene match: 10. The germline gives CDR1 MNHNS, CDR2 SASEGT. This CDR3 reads CASGRLAEANEQYF. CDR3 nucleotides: TGTGCCAGCGGAAGACTAGCGGAGGCCAACGAGCAGTACTTC.

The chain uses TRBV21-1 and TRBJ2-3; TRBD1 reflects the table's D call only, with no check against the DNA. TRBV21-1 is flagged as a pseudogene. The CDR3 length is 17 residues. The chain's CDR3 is CASSKNPGQPPGDTQYF. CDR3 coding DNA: TGTGCCAGCAGCAAAAATCCGGGACAGCCGCCCGGAGATACGCAGTATTTT.

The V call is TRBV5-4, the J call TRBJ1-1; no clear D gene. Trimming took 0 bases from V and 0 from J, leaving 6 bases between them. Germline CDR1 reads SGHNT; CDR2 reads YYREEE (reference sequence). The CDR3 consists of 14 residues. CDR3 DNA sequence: TGTGCCAGCAGCTTGGACTCTTTGAACACTGAAGCTTTCTTT. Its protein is CASSLDSLNTEAFF.

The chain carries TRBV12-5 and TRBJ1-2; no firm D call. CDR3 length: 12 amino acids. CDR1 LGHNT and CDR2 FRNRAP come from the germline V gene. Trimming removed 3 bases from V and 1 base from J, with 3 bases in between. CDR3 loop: CASGLNNYGYTF. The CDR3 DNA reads TGTGCTAGTGGTTTAAATAACTATGGCTACACCTTC. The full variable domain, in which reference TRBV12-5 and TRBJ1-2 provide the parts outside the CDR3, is DARVTQTPRHKVTEMGQEVTMRCQPILGHNTVFWYRQTMMQGLELLAYFRNRAPLDDSGMPKDRFSAEMPDATLATLKIQPSEPRDSAVYFCASGLNNYGYTFGSGTRLTVV.

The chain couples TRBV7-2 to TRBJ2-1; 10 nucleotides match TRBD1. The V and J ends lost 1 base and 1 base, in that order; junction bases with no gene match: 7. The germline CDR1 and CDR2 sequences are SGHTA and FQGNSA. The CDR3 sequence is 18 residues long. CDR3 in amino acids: CASSLVGTGVLSYNEQFF. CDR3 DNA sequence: TGTGCCAGCAGCTTAGTAGGGACAGGGGTTTTGTCCTACAATGAGCAGTTCTTC.

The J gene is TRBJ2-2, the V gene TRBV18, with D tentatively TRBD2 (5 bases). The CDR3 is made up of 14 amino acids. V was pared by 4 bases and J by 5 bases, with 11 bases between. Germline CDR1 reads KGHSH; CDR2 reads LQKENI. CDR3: CASSLRETTGELFF. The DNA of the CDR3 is TGTGCCAGCTCACTCCGGGAAACGACCGGGGAGCTGTTTTTT.

The CDR3 reads CASSEGRHPPTTQYF. In DNA, the CDR3 is TGTGCCAGCAGTGAAGGGCGGCACCCCCCAACGACCCAGTACTTC. The V and J genes are TRBV2 and TRBJ2-5; unclear D gene. Trimming pared 1 base from V and 7 bases from J, leaving 16 bases between. From germline, CDR1 is SNHLY and CDR2 FYNNEI. The CDR3 is made up of 15 amino acids.

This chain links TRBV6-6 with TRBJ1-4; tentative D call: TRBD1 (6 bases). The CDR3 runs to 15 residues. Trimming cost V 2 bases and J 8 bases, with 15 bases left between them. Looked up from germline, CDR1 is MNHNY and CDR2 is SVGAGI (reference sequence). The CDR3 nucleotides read TGTGCCAGCAGTTACAGGGGGGGCCTGAGAGAAAAACTGTTTTTT. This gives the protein CASSYRGGLREKLFF.

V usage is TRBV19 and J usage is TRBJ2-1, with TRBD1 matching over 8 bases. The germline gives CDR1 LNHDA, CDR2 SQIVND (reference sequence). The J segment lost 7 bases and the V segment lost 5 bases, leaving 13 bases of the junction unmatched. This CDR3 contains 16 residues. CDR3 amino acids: CASSSGTGRVGNEQFF. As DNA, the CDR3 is TGTGCCAGTAGTTCAGGGACAGGCCGAGTAGGTAATGAGCAGTTCTTC.

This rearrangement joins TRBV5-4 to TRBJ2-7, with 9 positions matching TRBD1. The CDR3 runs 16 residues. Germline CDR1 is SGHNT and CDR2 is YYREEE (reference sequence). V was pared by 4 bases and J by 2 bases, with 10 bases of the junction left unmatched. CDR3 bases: TGTGCCAGCAGCAGCAGGACAGGGGCAAGACCCTACGAGCAGTACTTC. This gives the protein CASSSRTGARPYEQYF.

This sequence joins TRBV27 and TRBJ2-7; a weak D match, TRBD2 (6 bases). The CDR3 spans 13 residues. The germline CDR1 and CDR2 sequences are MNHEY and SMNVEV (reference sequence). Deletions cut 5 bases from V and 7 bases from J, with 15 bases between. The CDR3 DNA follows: TGTGCCAGCAGTCCCACTTCTAGCGCGGAGCAGTACTTC. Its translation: CASSPTSSAEQYF.

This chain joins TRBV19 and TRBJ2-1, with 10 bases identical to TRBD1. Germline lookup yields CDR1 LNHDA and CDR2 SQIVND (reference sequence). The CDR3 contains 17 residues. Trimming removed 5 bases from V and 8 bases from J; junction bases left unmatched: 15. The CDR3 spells CASSRYTGTGDNDEQFF. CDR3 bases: TGTGCCAGTAGTCGTTACACCGGGACAGGGGATAATGATGAGCAGTTCTTC.

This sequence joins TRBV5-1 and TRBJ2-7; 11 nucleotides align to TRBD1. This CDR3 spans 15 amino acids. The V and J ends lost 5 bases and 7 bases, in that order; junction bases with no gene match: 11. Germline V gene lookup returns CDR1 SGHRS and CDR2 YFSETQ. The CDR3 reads CASRGTGQGVGEQYF. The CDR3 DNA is TGCGCCAGCAGGGGAACGGGACAGGGGGTTGGTGAGCAGTACTTC.

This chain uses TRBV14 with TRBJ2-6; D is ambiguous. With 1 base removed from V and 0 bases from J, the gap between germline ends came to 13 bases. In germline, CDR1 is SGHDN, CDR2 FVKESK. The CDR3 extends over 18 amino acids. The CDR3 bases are TGTGCCAGCAGCCAAGTTCGGAACAGTTACTCTGGGGCCAACGTCCTGACTTTC. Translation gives CASSQVRNSYSGANVLTF.

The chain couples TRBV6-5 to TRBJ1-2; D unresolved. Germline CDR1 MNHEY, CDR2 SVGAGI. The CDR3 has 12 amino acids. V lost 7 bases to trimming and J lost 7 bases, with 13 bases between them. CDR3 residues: CASKGFIGGYTF. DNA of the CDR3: TGTGCCAGCAAGGGATTTATTGGTGGCTACACCTTC.

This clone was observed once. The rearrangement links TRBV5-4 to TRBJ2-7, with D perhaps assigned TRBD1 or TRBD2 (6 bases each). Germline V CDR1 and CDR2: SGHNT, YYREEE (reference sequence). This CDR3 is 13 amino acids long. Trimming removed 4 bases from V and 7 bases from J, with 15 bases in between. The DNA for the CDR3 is TGTGCCAGCAGCCTAGGGGGGCTTTCGGAGCAGTACTTC. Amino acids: CASSLGGLSEQYF. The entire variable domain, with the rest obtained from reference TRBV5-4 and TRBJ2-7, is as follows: ETGVTQSPTHLIKTRGQQVTLRCSSQSGHNTVSWYQQALGQGPQFIFQYYREEENGRGNFPPRFSGLQFPNYSSELNVNALELDDSALYLCASSLGGLSEQYFGPGTRLTVT.

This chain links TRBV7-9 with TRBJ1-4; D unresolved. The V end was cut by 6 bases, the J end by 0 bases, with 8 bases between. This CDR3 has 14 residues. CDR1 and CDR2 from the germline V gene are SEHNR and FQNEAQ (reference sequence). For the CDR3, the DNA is TGTGCCAGCAGGGGGTTTGCAACTAATGAAAAACTGTTTTTT. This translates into CASRGFATNEKLFF. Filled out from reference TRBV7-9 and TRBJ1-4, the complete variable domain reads DTGVSQNPRHKITKRGQNVTFRCDPISEHNRLYWYRQTLGQGPEFLTYFQNEAQLEKSRLLSDRFSAERPKGSFSTLEIQRTEQGDSAMYLCASRGFATNEKLFFGSGTQLSVL.

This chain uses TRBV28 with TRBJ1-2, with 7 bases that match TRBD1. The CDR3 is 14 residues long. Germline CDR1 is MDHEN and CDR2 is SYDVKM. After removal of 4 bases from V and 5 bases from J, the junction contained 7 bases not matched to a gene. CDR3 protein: CASSWTGSGYGYTF. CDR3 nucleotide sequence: TGTGCCAGCAGTTGGACAGGTTCGGGGTATGGCTACACCTTC.

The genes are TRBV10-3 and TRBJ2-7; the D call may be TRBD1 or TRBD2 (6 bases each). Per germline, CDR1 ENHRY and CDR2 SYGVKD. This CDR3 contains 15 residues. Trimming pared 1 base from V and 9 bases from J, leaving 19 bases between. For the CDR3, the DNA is TGTGCCATCAGTGAGTTGGCGGAGGGGGACGGGGTGCAGTACTTC. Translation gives CAISELAEGDGVQYF.

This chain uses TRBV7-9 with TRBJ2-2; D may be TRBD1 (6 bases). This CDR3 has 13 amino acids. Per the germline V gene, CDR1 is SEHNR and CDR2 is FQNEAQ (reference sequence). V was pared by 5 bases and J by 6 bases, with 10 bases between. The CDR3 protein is CASSITGPGELFF. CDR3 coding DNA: TGTGCCAGCAGCATAACAGGGCCCGGGGAGCTGTTTTTT.

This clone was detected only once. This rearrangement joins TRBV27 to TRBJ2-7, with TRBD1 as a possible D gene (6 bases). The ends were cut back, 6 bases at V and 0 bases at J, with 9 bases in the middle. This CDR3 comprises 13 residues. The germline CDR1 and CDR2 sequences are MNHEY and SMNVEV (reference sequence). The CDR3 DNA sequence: TGTGCCAGCAGAACAGGGAGCTCCTACGAGCAGTACTTC. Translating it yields CASRTGSSYEQYF.